These 18 T cell receptor beta chains originate from one sample sequenced in a study of blood T cell repertoires in COVID-19. Generated by immunoSEQ multiplex PCR, the TCRdb table keeps only in-frame clones and is missing some. The sample yields hundreds of thousands of clones, 80% to 90% seen once. Specimen: peripheral blood. These receptors came from a woman aged 18-29 years with acute or convalescent COVID-19.

V usage is TRBV19 and J usage is TRBJ1-2; TRBD1 matches 12 bases. Germline V lookup: CDR1 LNHDA, CDR2 SQIVND (reference sequence). J lost 8 bases, V lost 9 bases, and 10 bases had no gene match. The CDR3 is 14 amino acids. CDR3 protein: CASDAGQGARGYTF. CDR3 bases: TGTGCCAGCGACGCGGGACAGGGGGCGCGAGGCTACACCTTC.

This clone came up a few times. The V call is TRBV10-3, the J call TRBJ1-4, with 7 nucleotides matching TRBD1. This CDR3 has 13 amino acids. Germline-derived CDR1 and CDR2 are ENHRY and SYGVKD. The V segment lost 8 bases and the J segment 8 bases; nucleotides outside the gene matches: 8. The CDR3 sequence: CAIGSTGEEKLFF. The CDR3 DNA reads as TGTGCCATCGGAAGTACAGGGGAAGAAAAACTGTTTTTT.

V gene TRBV7-9 combines with J gene TRBJ2-7, with 9 bases that match TRBD1. Germline assignment: CDR1 SEHNR and CDR2 FQNEAQ (reference sequence). The V and J ends lost 6 bases and 2 bases, in that order; junction bases with no gene match: 5. The CDR3 is made up of 14 amino acids. For the CDR3, the DNA is TGTGCCAGCAGACCAGACAGGGGGACCTACGAGCAGTACTTC. As protein: CASRPDRGTYEQYF. The whole variable domain, filled in from reference TRBV7-9 and TRBJ2-7, reads DTGVSQNPRHKITKRGQNVTFRCDPISEHNRLYWYRQTLGQGPEFLTYFQNEAQLEKSRLLSDRFSAERPKGSFSTLEIQRTEQGDSAMYLCASRPDRGTYEQYFGPGTRLTVT.

This chain joins TRBV4-1 and TRBJ1-2, with 8 nucleotides matching TRBD1. Germline-derived CDR1 and CDR2 are MGHRA and YSYEKL. This CDR3 has 15 residues. J lost 6 bases, V lost 2 bases, and 8 bases had no gene match. CDR3 nucleotides: TGCGCCAGCAGCCAAACTCCCAGGGGGCTTAATGGCTACACCTTC. Amino acids: CASSQTPRGLNGYTF.

Turning to this clone: Distinct nucleotide sequences in the sample also encode this CDR3. J is TRBJ2-1 and V is TRBV9, with TRBD2 as a possible D gene (6 bases). Trimming removed 3 bases from V and 2 bases from J, with 12 bases in between. The CDR3 consists of 15 residues. Germline CDR1 reads SGDLS; CDR2 reads YYNGEE. CDR3 in DNA: TGTGCCAGCAGCGAGTCGACTAGACCCTACAATGAGCAGTTCTTC. Translation gives CASSESTRPYNEQFF.

The rearrangement links TRBV18 to TRBJ1-2; TRBD1 is a possible D gene (5 bases). Deletions cut 4 bases from V and 7 bases from J, with 22 bases between. The V gene's germline CDR1 is KGHSH and CDR2 LQKENI. This CDR3 spans 16 amino acids. CDR3 region: CASSRAQEPSWGGYTF. The CDR3 DNA reads as TGTGCCAGCTCACGGGCACAGGAGCCTTCGTGGGGTGGCTACACCTTC.

This clone was counted a few times. V and J are TRBV5-8 and TRBJ1-4, with D tentatively TRBD1 (6 bases). Per the germline V gene, CDR1 is SGHTS and CDR2 is YDEGEE. V was cut by 2 bases and J by 8 bases, with 13 bases left in between. The CDR3 extends over 14 amino acids. This CDR3 reads CASSLQGLGEKLFF. DNA for the CDR3: TGTGCCAGCAGCTTACAGGGTTTAGGGGAAAAACTGTTTTTT.

The chain joins TRBV19 to TRBJ1-2, with a possible D match to TRBD1 (6 bases). V was shortened by 8 bases and J by 6 bases, with 19 bases between the two germline ends. The germline gives CDR1 LNHDA, CDR2 SQIVND (reference sequence). CDR3 length: 14 amino acids. The CDR3 reads CASGWDTRGDGYTF. The CDR3 bases are TGTGCCAGTGGATGGGACACCCGAGGGGATGGCTACACCTTC.

V and J are TRBV5-1 and TRBJ2-2; 7 bases align to TRBD1. CDR1 is SGHRS and CDR2 is YFSETQ in the germline V gene. This CDR3 spans 16 amino acids. J gave up 0 bases and V 5 bases, and 7 bases lay outside the gene matches. CDR3 in DNA: TGCGCCAGCAGTATCGGCAGGGGGACGAACACCGGGGAGCTGTTTTTT. Its translation is CASSIGRGTNTGELFF.

J is TRBJ1-1 and V is TRBV5-6; 7 bases align to TRBD1. This CDR3 region has 14 residues. V gave up 3 bases and J gave up 2 bases; unmatched junction bases: 4. The germline V gene encodes CDR1 SGHDT and CDR2 YYEEEE. CDR3 coding DNA: TGTGCCAGCAGCTCCAGGGGGTCTAACACTGAAGCTTTCTTT. This encodes CASSSRGSNTEAFF. Complete variable domain (other parts from reference TRBV5-6 and TRBJ1-1): DAGVTQSPTHLIKTRGQQVTLRCSPKSGHDTVSWYQQALGQGPQFIFQYYEEEERQRGNFPDRFSGHQFPNYSSELNVNALLLGDSALYLCASSSRGSNTEAFFGQGTRLTVV.

This clone was observed once. V gene TRBV6-1 combines with J gene TRBJ2-3; TRBD2 matches 16 bases. The trim removed 4 bases at V and 0 bases at J, leaving 4 bases unmatched. The CDR3 runs to 18 residues. Germline lookup yields CDR1 MNHNS and CDR2 SASEGT. For the CDR3, the DNA is TGTGCCAGCAGTGCCGGGACTAGCGGGGGGGGAAGCACAGATACGCAGTATTTT. Translating gives CASSAGTSGGGSTDTQYF.

This chain uses TRBV15 with TRBJ1-6; weak D call: TRBD1 (6 bases). V was cut by 6 bases and J by 7 bases, with 16 bases left in between. Looked up from germline, CDR1 is LNHNV and CDR2 is YYDKDF (reference sequence). CDR3 length: 15 amino acids. The CDR3 sequence is CATRGAGQTNSPLHF. The CDR3 DNA reads as TGTGCCACCAGGGGTGCAGGACAGACAAATTCACCCCTCCACTTT. Drawing the rest from reference TRBV15 and TRBJ1-6, the complete variable domain is DAMVIQNPRYQVTQFGKPVTLSCSQTLNHNVMYWYQQKSSQAPKLLFHYYDKDFNNEADTPDNFQSRRPNTSFCFLDIRSPGLGDTAMYLCATRGAGQTNSPLHFGNGTRLTVT.

The chain employs TRBV30 and TRBJ1-6; maybe TRBD1 (6 bases). The CDR3 consists of 14 residues. Germline V gene sequence: CDR1 GTSNPN, CDR2 SVGIG (reference sequence). V lost 4 bases and J 1 base, leaving 8 bases between the germline ends. This CDR3 reads CAWNRGSYNSPLHF. CDR3 nucleotide sequence: TGTGCCTGGAATAGGGGGTCCTATAATTCACCCCTCCACTTT.

The genes are TRBV5-1 and TRBJ1-4, with a possible D match to TRBD1 (5 bases). Germline CDR1 and CDR2: SGHRS and YFSETQ. This CDR3 region has 16 residues. V lost 2 bases and J 7 bases, leaving 18 bases between the germline ends. The CDR3 spells CASSFTGGSKSEKLFF. In nucleotides, the CDR3 is TGCGCCAGCAGCTTCACGGGGGGGAGCAAGAGTGAAAAACTGTTTTTT. Supplemented by reference TRBV5-1 and TRBJ1-4, the full variable domain reads KAGVTQTPRYLIKTRGQQVTLSCSPISGHRSVSWYQQTPGQGLQFLFEYFSETQRNKGNFPGRFSGRQFSNSRSEMNVSTLELGDSALYLCASSFTGGSKSEKLFFGSGTQLSVL.

V is TRBV7-7 and J is TRBJ2-5, with 12 bases that match TRBD2. V lost 5 bases, J lost 0 bases, and 1 base stayed unmatched. Looked up from germline, CDR1 is SSHAT and CDR2 is FNYEAQ (reference sequence). The CDR3 contains 15 residues. The CDR3 DNA reads as TGTGCCAGCAGCCGGACTAGCGGGGACCAAGAGACCCAGTACTTC. Translation gives CASSRTSGDQETQYF.

This clone occurred once. V usage is TRBV6-6 and J usage is TRBJ1-2; 8 nucleotides agree with TRBD1. The trim removed 2 bases at V and 6 bases at J, leaving 5 bases unmatched. Germline CDR1 and CDR2: MNHNY and SVGAGI (reference sequence). The CDR3 totals 14 residues. CDR3 bases: TGTGCCAGCAGTTACCAGGGGGCTGTAAATGGCTACACCTTC. The encoded protein is CASSYQGAVNGYTF.

The chain carries TRBV5-5 and TRBJ2-3, with D unresolved. V was trimmed by 4 bases and J by 5 bases, leaving 8 bases between them. The CDR3 sequence is 12 residues long. Germline loops: CDR1 SGHKS, CDR2 YYEKEE (reference sequence). The CDR3 loop is CASSPRGDTQYF. The CDR3 coding sequence is TGTGCCAGCAGCCCCAGAGGAGATACGCAGTATTTT.

The rearrangement joins TRBV5-1 to TRBJ1-2, with D possibly being TRBD1 (6 bases). CDR1 SGHRS and CDR2 YFSETQ come from the germline V gene. V lost 1 base and J 4 bases, leaving 14 bases between the germline ends. This CDR3 has 15 amino acids. CDR3 amino acids: CASSLTRGGSYGYTF. CDR3 nucleotide sequence: TGCGCCAGCAGCTTGACCAGGGGCGGGAGCTATGGCTACACCTTC.